Given below is one T cell receptor (beta chain) in context. Its antigen is undetermined. Assay used: immunoSEQ multiplex PCR; TCRdb lists only in-frame clones, some missing. The table shows some 49,000 clones, with roughly nine tenths occurring only once. The entry originates in a study of cytomegalovirus exposure and HLA in healthy donors. The wider study: In a later analysis, it was reported that the roughly 130 validation repertoires had been produced on the same platform as the roughly 650 repertoires belonging to the first cohort.

Findings and caveats of the study: Most sequenced TCRs were rare (though some public TCRs occurred in many donors). There were a few CMV-associated chains whose specificity for CMV antigens was confirmed in vitro. Clusters of TCRs from the first cohort tended to co-occur in the approximately 120 validation repertoires (as a later analysis found).

The germline V gene has CDR1 SGHRS and CDR2 YFSETQ. Losses at the gene ends were 0 bases for V and 6 bases for J; bases not matched to a gene: 8. The length of the CDR3 is 16 residues. This clonotype was sampled from a man between 18 and 35 years old in good health and CMV-seronegative. The sample comprised PBMCs. V usage is TRBV5-1 and J usage is TRBJ2-5; 10 bases map to TRBD1. CDR3 sequence: CASSLEGQGLRQTQYF. DNA for the CDR3: TGCGCCAGCAGCTTGGAGGGACAGGGGTTGCGGCAGACCCAGTACTTC.